A selection of T cell receptor beta chains follows, all from one sample in a study of T cell changes during pregnancy in multiple sclerosis. The repertoire was sequenced with immunoSEQ multiplex PCR; TCRdb's copy has only in-frame clones and lacks some. The data hold some 93,000 clones, with 91% observed a single time. The sequencing used peripheral blood, collected after pregnancy. All receptors come from a female donor in good health, enrolled as a control in a pregnancy study. CDR3s include the opening cysteine and the closing phenylalanine or tryptophan. Fields, in order: V gene, CDR3 protein.

>TRBV5-5
CASSLVRGTGSYEQYF
>TRBV10-3
CAISLGPGQAADEQFF
>TRBV7-9
CASSLGTRGLTDTQYF
>TRBV6-5
CASSSKSILSGYTF
>TRBV18
CASSPTSQNEQFF
>TRBV6-6
CASSSNRQARNTIYF
>TRBV7-2
CASSLVGQARTYGYTF
>TRBV9
CASSAGLAGGNEQFF
>TRBV18
CASSPSTGVNYGYTF
>TRBV7-3
CASSPQGVHTGELFF
>TRBV15
CATSSGTETNYGYTF
>TRBV30
CAWTRYRNTEAFF
>TRBV4-3
CASSQGTGGYTGELFF
>TRBV19
CASSPWTGSGYGYTF
>TRBV4-3
CASSLSGVTDTQYF
>TRBV4-1
CASSTHRGPNYGYTF
>TRBV7-9
CASSTKGQVANYGYTF
>TRBV20-1
CSARPQETQYF
>TRBV2
CASRDRQSGENTQYF
>TRBV29-1
CSFWDRLSYNEQFF
>TRBV7-9
CASSLGRGGNTEAFF
>TRBV11-2
CASSLQQGATGELFF
>TRBV2
CASSEVTGGNDEQFF
>TRBV5-6
CASSLYSSGNTGELFF
>TRBV27
CASRPYREWDQPQHF
>TRBV2
CASSGYAGKGKDGYTF
>TRBV7-2
CASSPGRKETQYF
>TRBV5-1
CASSLFGGSYEQYF
>TRBV7-2
CASSIRAYNEQFF
>TRBV9
CASSLSGGGEKLFF
>TRBV5-1
CASSLRTGGPQETQYF
>TRBV6-6
CASSYPQGAGSGELFF
>TRBV19
CASSPGHLGNTEAFF
>TRBV11-3
CASSPGQGATNEKLFF
>TRBV11-3
CASSSNLAGGNNEQFF
>TRBV28
CASSFTGAGGETQYF
>TRBV7-9
CASSPARLAGGVADTQYF
>TRBV7-2
CASSFGLAPTYEQYF
>TRBV30
CAWSGDRGRGYTF
>TRBV5-3
CARPIRCGEQYF
>TRBV9
CASSARDRGTYEQYF
>TRBV11-2
CASSVPGLGKLFF
>TRBV11-2
CASSFNRWGVTRRNEQFF
>TRBV5-1
CASSSKQGNYGYTF